This T cell receptor beta chain was captured in a study of T cell responses to AZD1222 COVID-19 vaccine. Regarding the study as a whole: Only after the peak T cell response were repertoires sampled.

Sequencing used immunoSEQ multiplex PCR; TCRdb keeps in-frame clones, though not all of them. The table lists tens of thousands of clones, approximately 85% of them singletons. With regard to this clone: Its antigen is unknown.

Germline values: CDR1 MDHEN, CDR2 SYDVKM. CDR3 length: 15 residues. Trimming shortened V by 9 bases and J by 3 bases, and 18 bases separated the two germline ends. V and J are TRBV28 and TRBJ1-3, with D unclear. The receptor was derived from an adult in good health. This specimen consisted of peripheral blood, obtained on day 0 of AZD1222 vaccination. CDR3 bases: TGTGCCAGAATATTATCTTTTAATTTTGGAAACACCATATATTTT. Its translation: CARILSFNFGNTIYF.